This TCR beta chain was documented in a study of T cells in Graves' hyperthyroidism and ophthalmopathy. Overall study context: Once the initial diagnosis was made, peripheral blood was obtained before any treatment.

Amplification targeted TCR beta CDR3 regions from RNA transcripts. Initially, a first-round RT-PCR of the TCR CDR3 employed the HTBI primer set. Via MiXCR, TCRdb re-called the multiplex PCR reads, giving one row per CDR3 protein. The table has about 510,000 distinct CDR3 sequences, 13% to 15% seen once. Participants, patients aged 18 to 65, had newly diagnosed hyperthyroidism with a duration under 2 months. Uncontrolled infection, other autoimmune disease, pregnancy or lactation led to exclusion. Diagnoses rested on clinical symptoms, serum thyroxine and TRAb, thyroid ultrasound and orbital computed tomography. This clonotype appeared many times. The source of this sequence is a woman between 35 and 50 years old with Graves' hyperthyroidism. The sequencing input was blood.

The CDR3, as DNA: TGTGCCAGCTCACCAACGGGACTAGCGGGAGACGAGCAGTACTTC. Protein product: CASSPTGLAGDEQYF. This chain joins TRBV18 and TRBJ2-7, with 14 positions matching TRBD2. The CDR3 runs to 15 residues. CDR1 and CDR2 (germline): KGHSH, LQKENI. J lost 5 bases, V lost 2 bases, and 2 bases had no gene match.